This T cell receptor (beta chain) was retrieved from a study of CD8+CD57+ T cells in acquired aplastic anemia. Study overall: Sorted CD4+ and CD8+ cells yielded DNA averaging around 3.2 ug.

On this clonotype: Its antigen remains unknown.

The V end lost 5 bases, the J end lost 0 bases, and 8 bases lay between the germline ends. Germline CDR1 is SEHNR and CDR2 is FQNEAQ (reference sequence). The CDR3 covers 15 residues. Flow cytometry had shown expanded CD8+CD57+ cells in the patients chosen for sequencing. TCR beta VDJ combinations and CDR3 sequences were profiled from genomic DNA. TCRdb re-called the reads through MiXCR, storing one row per CDR3 protein. The sample lists under 350,000 distinct CDR3 sequences; roughly 61% were seen once. Points from the study as a whole: CD8+ Simpson's diversity in patients was not significantly different from that in controls.

This clonotype was obtained from a human donor with aplastic anemia. Material: sorted CD4+, CD8+, or CD8+CD57+ T cells (not recorded which) from PBMCs. V usage is TRBV7-9 and J usage is TRBJ2-6; D not resolved. CDR3 in amino acids: CASSPRISGANVLTF. The CDR3 region has the DNA TGTGCCAGCAGCCCCCGGATCTCTGGGGCCAACGTCCTGACTTTC.